This TCR beta chain came from a study of blood T cells in healthy people across ages (dated by TCRdb to between 2014 and 2017). For context, the study as a whole: In model experiments, template switching captured about one uniquely barcoded TCR beta cDNA molecule for every two T cells. Age-related changes in TCR beta repertoire diversity were measured in the study by deep sequencing normalized with unique cDNA molecular identifiers. Four age groups were formed from the donors: young (average approximately 16 years), middle-aged (around 41), aged (around 68) and long-lived (around 82). Donors of different ages were randomly distributed across sequencing lanes to avoid experimental bias. The study analyzed two additional independent replicas of 1 million unique cDNA reads from the same blood draw for two donors, one aged 18 to 29 and one aged 80 or older.

Systemically healthy Caucasian individuals from Russia, approximately 39 in total and aged roughly 6 to 100 years, were included as donors. Approximately 9.7 milliliters of peripheral blood were drawn from each donor into EDTA-treated Vacutainer tubes. Ficoll-Paque density-gradient centrifugation was used to isolate PBMCs, with at least 7 million per sample. Total RNA, at least 6 micrograms per sample, was extracted from PBMCs with Trizol reagent. Naive CD45RAhigh/CD27high T cell percentages were measured by flow cytometry on a PBMC aliquot from every donor. Preparation of the library involved 5' RACE. This sample was sequenced with an Illumina HiSeq 2500. A second roughly 6 to 12 cycle PCR used a sample-barcoded 5' primer and a J-beta primer mix. Each TCR beta cDNA molecule received a unique molecular identifier from a template-switch 5' adaptor carrying 12 random nucleotides. Each sample yielded at least 3 million CDR3-containing paired-end reads. The Mint cDNA synthesis kit, primed by a TRBC-specific oligonucleotide, was used to synthesize first-strand cDNA from all RNA. Following uracil-DNA glycosylase treatment, a first 18-cycle PCR with universal primers M1SS and BC2_uni_R was performed on all cDNA. The original methods were these. For normalization, 1 million high-quality reads were randomly selected from each sample, with every read carrying a distinct molecular identifier. Reads with shared molecular identifiers were discarded instead of being binned into consensus sequences. MiTCR, set to a Q25 quality threshold and the strictest error-elimination algorithm, was used for CDR3 identification, clonotype clustering and error correction. A nonparametric unseen species model using Euler transformation provided a lower-bound estimate of total TCR beta diversity. The raw public reads went through TCRdb reprocessing: fastp at Q25, MiXCR clone calling, in-frame beta chains kept. Each CDR3 protein gets just one entry, which takes the most common genes and DNA from the rows behind it. TCRdb, rather than the study authors, made the V and J calls. The sample has hundreds of thousands of distinct CDR3 sequences on record, around 36% of them singletons. Roughly 13% of the sample comes from the top ten.

What the study reported, not specific to this receptor: The percentage of naive T cells measured by flow cytometry correlated strongly with observed TCR beta diversity. Estimates of total diversity from one million sequenced T cells were regarded as lower bounds and underestimates. The CMV infection status of donors was not known, potentially confounding age-related changes in expanded clonotypes. Because profiling used bulk unsorted PBMCs, naive and antigen-experienced compartments could not be compared conclusively. As age increased, observed TCR beta diversity per million T cells dropped in a roughly linear way, and a significant reduction was already evident by age around 41. The long-lived group showed more naive CD4+ T cells, fewer expanded clones and increased TCR diversity than the aged group, suggesting age selection.

The V and J ends are trimmed by 3 bases and 5 bases, leaving 9 bases between them. There are 13 amino acids in the CDR3, from cysteine to phenylalanine inclusive. Here the CDR3 DNA is all that survives: 39 bases in frame from base 1. Looking up the germline V gene yields CDR1 ENHRY and CDR2 SYGVKD. As concerns this clonotype: The clone's antigen remains unknown. Base qualities are missing; no much larger clone stands one base away.

The chain joins TRBV10-3 to TRBJ2-3; the D gene cannot be named for sure. The clonotype was recovered from a young man in good health. The sample comprised blood. The DNA sequence reads TGTGCCATCAGTGACCCTCGGTTAGATACGCAGTATTTT. Translation gives CAISDPRLDTQYF.